This T cell receptor beta chain is drawn from a study of shared clonotypes between healthy human individuals. Germline lookup yields CDR1 LNHNV and CDR2 YYDKDF (reference sequence). This CDR3 comprises 15 residues. V lost 0 bases, J lost 2 bases, and 9 bases lay in between. Data came from immunoSEQ multiplex PCR; TCRdb stores just in-frame clones and leaves some out. The sample contains about 480,000 clones, about four fifths of which appear only once. In its sample, this clone was seen a few times. The TCR comes from a woman between 35 and 50 years old in good health. Some clones in this sample may be carry-over from other donors' samples. Input material: PBMCs. The chain couples TRBV15 to TRBJ2-3; perhaps TRBD2 as D (5 bases). Written as DNA, the CDR3 is TGTGCCACCAGCAGAGACGGACTTAACACAGATACGCAGTATTTT. Translating gives CATSRDGLNTDTQYF.